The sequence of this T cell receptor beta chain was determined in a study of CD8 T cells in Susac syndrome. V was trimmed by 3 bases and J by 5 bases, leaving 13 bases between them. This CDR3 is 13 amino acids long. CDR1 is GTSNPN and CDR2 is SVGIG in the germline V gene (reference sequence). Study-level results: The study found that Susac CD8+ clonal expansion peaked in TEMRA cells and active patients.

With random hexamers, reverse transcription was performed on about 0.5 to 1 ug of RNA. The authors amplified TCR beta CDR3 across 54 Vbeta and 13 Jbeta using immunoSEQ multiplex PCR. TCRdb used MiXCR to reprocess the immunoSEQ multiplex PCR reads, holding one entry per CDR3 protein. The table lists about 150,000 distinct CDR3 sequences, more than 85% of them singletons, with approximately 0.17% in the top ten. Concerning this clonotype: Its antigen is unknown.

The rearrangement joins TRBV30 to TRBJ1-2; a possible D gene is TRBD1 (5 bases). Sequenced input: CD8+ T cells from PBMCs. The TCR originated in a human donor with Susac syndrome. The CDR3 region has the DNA TGTGCCTGGAGCGGGGGGGATATGTATGGCTACACCTTC. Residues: CAWSGGDMYGYTF. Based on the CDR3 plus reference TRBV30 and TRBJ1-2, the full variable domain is SQTIHQWPATLVQPVGSPLSLECTVEGTSNPNLYWYRQAAGRGLQLLFYSVGIGQISSEVPQNLSASRPQDRQFILSSKKLLLSDSGFYLCAWSGGDMYGYTFGSGTRLTVV.